This TCR beta chain was recovered during a study of molecular identifiers for immune sequencing clone quantification. General study findings and limits: The share of molecules held by clones above 20 RNA copies was over 97% in effector cells and under 1% in naive cells.

Germline CDR1 SQVTM, CDR2 ANQGSEA. The V and J ends lost 7 bases and 6 bases respectively, with 16 bases between them. This CDR3 contains 12 residues. One entry per CDR3 protein results from TCRdb running MiXCR on the PCR reads. The sample comprises hundreds of thousands of distinct CDR3 sequences, 15% to 20% of which are singletons, and roughly 0.85% rests with the top ten. This clonotype was seen ten or more times. No antigen is known for it. Naive CD8 T cells were FACS-sorted by CD8+CD4-CCR7+CD45RA+ markers. Source material: naive CD8+ T cells from blood, with Jurkat cell RNA spiked in. Subset meaning: FACS-sorted CD8+CD4-CCR7+CD45RA+ naive T cells. V usage is TRBV29-1 and J usage is TRBJ2-7, with a possible D match to TRBD2 (6 bases). The receptor comes from a human donor in good health. Some libraries in this study had Jurkat cell RNA spiked in. CDR3 amino acids: CSAPGPRGEQYF. CDR3 sequence (DNA): TGCAGCGCCCCGGGACCGCGGGGCGAGCAGTACTTC.